The clone carrying this TCR beta chain came up once. The data belong to a study of a mutant IDH1 vaccine in newly diagnosed glioma. Time point: baseline, week 1 (first vaccination visit). The sample's treatment: pre-vaccination baseline after standard-of-care therapy. Profiling relied on immunoSEQ multiplex PCR, and the TCRdb table lists in-frame clones only, not all of them. The sample gives about 88,000 clones, approximately 80% of which show up once; about 5.2% is in the top ten. Germline V gene lookup returns CDR1 LNHDA and CDR2 SQIVND (reference sequence). V lost 6 bases and J lost 5, with 22 bases in between. The CDR3 consists of 16 residues.

The rearrangement joins TRBV19 to TRBJ1-2, with D perhaps matching TRBD1 (5 bases). This clonotype originated in a man aged 35-49 years with glioma. Some clones in this sample may be carry-over from other donors' samples. This sample comprised PBMCs, obtained from a glioma patient treated with radiotherapy, temozolomide or both. CDR3 bases: TGTGCCAGTAGAAGCCCTTTGAGGGGATTAGGATATGGCTACACCTTC. This sequence encodes CASRSPLRGLGYGYTF.